This T cell receptor beta chain emerged from a study of OX40 agonist ivuxolimab in advanced cancers. Study information: Intravenous ivuxolimab at 0.01 to 10 mg/kg was given to patients every 2 weeks.

The repertoire was sequenced with immunoSEQ multiplex PCR; TCRdb's copy has only in-frame clones and lacks some. The sample lists 25,000 to 35,000 clones, roughly nine tenths occurring once. Sampling of blood occurred at baseline, cycle 4 day 1, and cycle 7 day 1. CDR3 length: 15 residues. Looked up from germline, CDR1 is SNHLY and CDR2 is FYNNEI. Trimming took 3 bases from V and 7 from J, leaving 16 bases between them. The sequencing here drew on CD4+ or CD8+ T cells sorted from blood, taken in a trial of the OX40 agonist ivuxolimab. The gene calls are TRBV2 and TRBJ1-5; D might be TRBD1 (5 bases). The sequence was collected from an adult with an advanced solid tumor such as melanoma, head and neck, liver or kidney cancer. CDR3 coding DNA: TGTGCCAGCAGTGAGGAGGGGTCACGGAGCCAGCCCCAGCATTTT. Translating it yields CASSEEGSRSQPQHF. The whole variable domain, filled in from reference TRBV2 and TRBJ1-5, reads EPEVTQTPSHQVTQMGQEVILRCVPISNHLYFYWYRQILGQKVEFLVSFYNNEISEKSEIFDDQFSVERPDGSNFTLKIRSTKLEDSAMYFCASSEEGSRSQPQHFGDGTRLSIL.